Listed below are T cell receptor beta chains from one sample, sequenced in a study of a mutant IDH1 vaccine in newly diagnosed glioma. TCRdb keeps only in-frame clones here, not all; method: immunoSEQ multiplex PCR. The table has about 88,000 clones, roughly 80% seen once. Specimen: PBMCs, collected from a glioma patient treated with radiotherapy, temozolomide or both. All receptors come from a middle-aged man with glioma. Some clones in this sample may be carry-over from other donors' samples. The CDR3 runs from the conserved cysteine through the conserved F or W. Fields, in order: D gene, J gene, V gene, clone size, CDR3 protein, CDR3 DNA. The D gene is left open where the match is weak. A row's size may be missing; if present it is once, few, many or a size class.

NA TRBJ1-5 TRBV15 NA CATRKGGALGQPQHF TGTGCCACCAGAAAAGGGGGGGCTCTGGGGCAGCCCCAGCATTTT
NA TRBJ2-1 TRBV29-1 once CSGTRGRHNEQFF TGCAGCGGCACGAGGGGGAGACACAATGAGCAGTTCTTC
NA TRBJ2-6 TRBV19 NA CASSIAGAAGANVLTF TGTGCCAGTAGTATAGCAGGGGCAGCTGGGGCCAACGTCCTGACTTTC
NA TRBJ2-7 TRBV4-2 NA CASSHLLDTIEQYF TGTGCCAGCAGCCACCTGTTGGACACCATAGAGCAGTACTTC
NA TRBJ2-7 TRBV5-6 NA CASSYGGPIYEQYF TGTGCCAGCAGCTACGGCGGGCCCATCTACGAGCAGTACTTC
NA TRBJ1-2 TRBV30 NA CAWSPSGYGYTF TGTGCCTGGAGCCCCTCAGGATATGGCTACACCTTC
NA TRBJ1-2 TRBV6-1 few CASRPGGYGYTF TGTGCCAGCCGACCGGGTGGCTATGGCTACACCTTC
TRBD1 TRBJ1-2 TRBV7-2 NA CASSLTGTGGYTF TGTGCCAGCAGCCTGACCGGGACAGGTGGCTACACCTTC
NA TRBJ1-1 TRBV18 NA CASSLIGGGGTAFF TGTGCCAGCTCACTTATCGGAGGGGGTGGCACTGCTTTCTTT
NA TRBJ1-2 TRBV19 NA CASSMGRGNYGYTF TGTGCCAGTAGTATGGGCAGGGGTAACTATGGCTACACCTTC
TRBD2 TRBJ2-7 TRBV5-1 NA CASSLGSGSYEQYF TGCGCCAGCAGCTTGGGTAGCGGGTCCTACGAGCAGTACTTC
NA TRBJ1-2 TRBV7-9 NA CASSLERTIRNVGYTF TGTGCCAGCAGCTTAGAGAGGACCATCCGTAACGTTGGCTACACCTTC
NA TRBJ1-1 TRBV7-9 once CASSWSGGDEAFF TGTGCCAGCAGCTGGAGTGGGGGGGACGAAGCTTTCTTT
TRBD1 TRBJ1-5 TRBV6-5 NA CASSPDRREPQHF TGTGCCAGCAGTCCGGACAGGAGGGAACCCCAGCATTTT
NA TRBJ1-5 TRBV5-1 few CASSLGTVNQPQHF TGCGCCAGCAGCTTGGGGACCGTCAATCAGCCCCAGCATTTT
NA TRBJ2-3 TRBV5-1 few CASSFTGTDTQYF TGCGCCAGCAGCTTTACGGGGACAGATACGCAGTATTTT
TRBD1 TRBJ1-5 TRBV6-1 few CASSAGQQSNQPQHF TGTGCCAGCAGTGCGGGACAGCAAAGCAATCAGCCCCAGCATTTT
TRBD1 TRBJ1-2 TRBV14 NA CASSHSGTGGYTF TGTGCCAGCAGCCACTCCGGGACAGGTGGCTACACCTTC
TRBD1 TRBJ1-5 TRBV6-5 NA CASSLQGARGQPQHF TGTGCCAGCAGCCTACAGGGGGCGCGGGGTCAGCCCCAGCATTTT
NA TRBJ2-7 TRBV5-1 NA CASSLEGTGYEQYF TGCGCCAGCAGCTTGGAGGGGACCGGCTACGAGCAGTACTTC
NA TRBJ1-3 TRBV5-1 NA CASSLGRLEDTIYF TGCGCCAGCAGCTTGGGTAGACTAGAGGACACCATATATTTT
NA TRBJ1-5 TRBV5-6 NA CASSLGGGGIQPQHF TGTGCCAGCAGCTTGGGCGGGGGAGGTATTCAGCCCCAGCATTTT
NA TRBJ2-7 TRBV7-2 NA CASSLAGVGEQYF TGTGCCAGCAGCTTAGCGGGGGTTGGCGAGCAGTACTTC
NA TRBJ1-1 TRBV5-1 NA CASSLRMNTEAFF TGCGCCAGCAGCTTACGGATGAACACTGAAGCTTTCTTT
TRBD2 TRBJ2-1 TRBV7-6 NA CASSGRIGTSGEYSYNEQFF TGTGCCAGCAGCGGACGGATCGGGACTAGCGGGGAATACTCCTACAATGAGCAGTTCTTC
NA TRBJ2-2 TRBV2 NA CASRGDNTGELFF TGTGCCAGCAGGGGAGACAACACCGGGGAGCTGTTTTTT
NA TRBJ1-1 TRBV9 NA CASSVETEAFF TGTGCCAGCAGCGTCGAAACTGAAGCTTTCTTT
NA TRBJ1-2 TRBV5-6 NA CASSLVGADHYGYTF TGTGCCAGCAGCTTGGTAGGGGCGGATCACTATGGCTACACCTTC
TRBD1 TRBJ1-4 TRBV30 few CAWGGGGVREKLFF TGTGCCTGGGGGGGAGGGGGCGTCAGGGAAAAACTGTTTTTT
NA TRBJ1-3 TRBV28 NA CASSLIPSGNTIYF TGTGCCAGCAGTTTGATCCCCTCTGGAAACACCATATATTTT
NA TRBJ2-1 TRBV20-1 once CSAFDRNEQFF TGCAGTGCATTCGACCGGAATGAGCAGTTCTTC
NA TRBJ1-1 TRBV29-1 NA CSVSGLNLAFF TGCAGCGTTTCAGGGTTGAATTTAGCTTTCTTT
NA TRBJ2-5 TRBV6-5 NA CASSYSGRGEETQYF TGTGCCAGCAGTTACTCCGGGCGGGGTGAAGAGACCCAGTACTTC
NA TRBJ1-1 TRBV9 NA CASSVDPFRASTEAFF TGTGCCAGCAGCGTAGACCCCTTTAGGGCGTCCACTGAAGCTTTCTTT
TRBD1 TRBJ2-1 TRBV11-2 few CASSIGTGSYNEQFF TGTGCCAGCAGCATAGGGACAGGGTCCTACAATGAGCAGTTCTTC
TRBD2 TRBJ2-7 TRBV5-1 NA CASRSGEVAGSRSYEQYF TGCGCCAGCAGATCCGGGGAAGTAGCGGGATCCAGATCCTACGAGCAGTACTTC
NA TRBJ1-1 TRBV5-1 NA CASSLDPPPGVTEAFF TGCGCCAGCAGCTTGGACCCCCCTCCAGGGGTGACTGAAGCTTTCTTT
TRBD2 TRBJ2-5 TRBV5-1 NA CASSRGTSGETQYF TGCGCCAGCAGCCGCGGGACTAGCGGGGAGACCCAGTACTTC
TRBD2 TRBJ2-7 TRBV5-6 once CASSFILGGGAHEQYF TGTGCCAGCAGCTTTATTTTGGGCGGGGGGGCCCACGAGCAGTACTTC
TRBD1 TRBJ2-7 TRBV5-5 once CASSHLRDSSYEQYF TGTGCCAGCAGCCACCTGAGGGACAGCTCCTACGAGCAGTACTTC
TRBD1 TRBJ2-7 TRBV18 NA CASSPDRAPSEQYF TGTGCCAGCTCACCCGACAGGGCTCCGTCCGAGCAGTACTTC
TRBD1 TRBJ1-1 TRBV5-1 NA CASRWTGGYANTEAFF TGCGCCAGCAGGTGGACAGGGGGCTACGCGAACACTGAAGCTTTCTTT
TRBD1 TRBJ1-1 TRBV2 NA CASRGGFGAFF TGTGCCAGCAGAGGGGGCTTCGGAGCTTTCTTT
TRBD1 TRBJ2-7 TRBV7-9 NA CASSLGDRELDEQYF TGTGCCAGCAGCTTAGGGGACAGGGAGTTAGACGAGCAGTACTTC
NA TRBJ1-5 TRBV7-8 NA CASSAFGSSNQPQHF TGTGCCAGCAGCGCCTTCGGGAGTAGCAATCAGCCCCAGCATTTT
TRBD2 TRBJ2-1 TRBV4-1 NA CASSPYEGTRTYNEQFF TGCGCCAGCAGCCCATACGAAGGGACTAGAACCTACAATGAGCAGTTCTTC
NA TRBJ1-1 TRBV9 NA CASSVQGMNTEAFF TGTGCCAGCAGCGTACAGGGGATGAACACTGAAGCTTTCTTT
NA TRBJ2-5 TRBV2 NA CASMGASEPETQYF TGTGCCAGCATGGGAGCCTCGGAGCCAGAGACCCAGTACTTC
NA TRBJ1-5 TRBV2 NA CASSEGLQARPQHF TGTGCCAGCAGTGAAGGCCTGCAAGCTCGGCCCCAGCATTTT
TRBD1 TRBJ1-5 TRBV15 NA CATSRDPPGQGDQPQHF TGTGCCACCAGCAGAGACCCACCGGGACAGGGTGATCAGCCCCAGCATTTT
NA TRBJ2-7 TRBV30 NA CAWHRVSEQYF TGTGCCTGGCACAGGGTGAGTGAGCAGTACTTC
TRBD2 TRBJ2-7 TRBV5-1 NA CASSLVRGAYEQYF TGCGCCAGCAGCTTGGTCCGGGGGGCCTACGAGCAGTACTTC
TRBD2 TRBJ2-5 TRBV29-1 few CSVETSRETQYF TGCAGCGTTGAGACTAGCAGAGAGACCCAGTACTTC
NA TRBJ1-2 TRBV29-1 once CSVWGGTATGYTF TGCAGCGTGTGGGGGGGGACCGCTACGGGCTACACCTTC
NA TRBJ1-1 TRBV18 NA CASSPRDAEAFF TGTGCCAGCTCTCCCCGGGACGCCGAAGCTTTCTTT